A selection of T cell receptor beta chains follows, all from one sample in a study of blood T cell repertoires in COVID-19. The repertoire was sequenced with immunoSEQ multiplex PCR; TCRdb's copy has only in-frame clones and lacks some. The sample carries about 140,000 clones, around 80% recorded once. Sequences were obtained from PBMCs or T cells enriched from blood (not recorded which). The receptors were sampled from a woman in her forties or fifties who had recovered from COVID-19. The CDR3 runs from the conserved cysteine through the conserved F or W. The D gene is left open where the match is weak. Clone size is not always given. Where it is, it says once, few, many or a class for expanded clones.

abundance	v_gene	d_gene	j_gene	CDR3aa	CDR3nt
few	TRBV27	-	TRBJ1-1	CASSLGAGLNTEAFF	TGTGCCAGCAGTTTAGGGGCAGGGCTGAACACTGAAGCTTTCTTT
-	TRBV30	TRBD2	TRBJ2-1	CAWGRSLGTSSYNEQFF	TGTGCCTGGGGACGCTCCTTAGGGACTAGCTCCTACAATGAGCAGTTCTTC
-	TRBV25-1	-	TRBJ2-2	CASSGKTANTGELFF	TGTGCCAGCAGTGGGAAGACAGCAAACACCGGGGAGCTGTTTTTT
-	TRBV2	-	TRBJ1-2	CASGGLGVSGGGNYGYTF	TGTGCCAGCGGGGGTTTAGGCGTGTCGGGAGGTGGTAACTATGGCTACACCTTC
once	TRBV28	-	TRBJ1-1	CASSIMNTEAFF	TGTGCCAGCAGTATCATGAACACTGAAGCTTTCTTT
-	TRBV4-1	TRBD2	TRBJ2-5	CASSQGHSGGQETQYF	TGCGCCAGCAGCCAAGGACATAGCGGGGGCCAAGAGACCCAGTACTTC
-	TRBV14	TRBD1	TRBJ2-5	CASSQDSPAGGETQYF	TGTGCCAGCAGCCAAGATTCCCCGGCAGGGGGAGAGACCCAGTACTTC
few	TRBV2	-	TRBJ2-5	CASSDLVETQYF	TGTGCCAGCAGTGATCTCGTTGAGACCCAGTACTTC
-	TRBV5-1	-	TRBJ1-3	CASSLNWFGNTIYF	TGCGCCAGCAGCTTGAACTGGTTTGGAAACACCATATATTTT
-	TRBV2	-	TRBJ1-6	CASRAGHSPLHF	TGTGCCAGCAGGGCAGGGCATTCACCCCTCCACTTT
-	TRBV30	-	TRBJ1-2	CAWGSVGGFGYTF	TGTGCCTGGGGTAGCGTCGGGGGGTTCGGCTACACCTTC
-	TRBV2	TRBD2	TRBJ2-4	CASGLAGDIQYF	TGTGCCAGCGGCCTAGCGGGGGACATTCAGTACTTC
-	TRBV18	-	TRBJ1-6	CASSPAGNSPLHF	TGTGCCAGCTCCCCGGCAGGGAATTCACCCCTCCACTTT
-	TRBV27	TRBD2	TRBJ2-3	CASKIAGGRPSTDTQYF	TGTGCCAGCAAAATAGCGGGGGGGCGGCCGAGCACAGATACGCAGTATTTT
-	TRBV5-8	TRBD1	TRBJ2-3	CASSWDRGTDTQYF	TGTGCCAGCAGCTGGGACAGGGGCACAGATACGCAGTATTTT
-	TRBV18	-	TRBJ1-4	CASSRETATNEKLFF	TGTGCCAGCTCACGAGAGACTGCAACTAATGAAAAACTGTTTTTT
-	TRBV5-4	TRBD1	TRBJ1-1	CASSVGTVATEAFF	TGTGCCAGCAGCGTTGGGACAGTAGCTACTGAAGCTTTCTTT
-	TRBV2	-	TRBJ1-1	CASTLMNTEAFF	TGTGCCAGCACCCTAATGAACACTGAAGCTTTCTTT
once	TRBV28	-	TRBJ2-7	CASSYGGPSYEQYF	TGTGCCAGCAGCTACGGGGGGCCCTCCTACGAGCAGTACTTC
-	TRBV11-2	-	TRBJ2-7	CASSFSEGDYEQYF	TGTGCCAGCAGCTTTTCTGAGGGGGACTACGAGCAGTACTTC
-	TRBV6-4	TRBD1	TRBJ1-2	CASSDSQDRGDYGYTF	TGTGCCAGCAGTGACTCTCAGGACAGGGGTGACTATGGCTACACCTTC
-	TRBV7-2	TRBD1	TRBJ1-1	CASSLGTGETEAFF	TGTGCCAGCAGCTTGGGGACAGGGGAGACTGAAGCTTTCTTT
-	TRBV27	-	TRBJ1-2	CASKLGRDNYGYTF	TGTGCCAGCAAACTTGGCAGGGATAACTATGGCTACACCTTC
-	TRBV7-2	-	TRBJ1-4	CASSLQRGTNEKLFF	TGTGCCAGCAGCTTACAACGGGGAACTAATGAAAAACTGTTTTTT
-	TRBV10-3	TRBD1	TRBJ1-2	CAISELLTGLGYGYTF	TGTGCCATCAGTGAGCTCCTGACAGGGTTGGGGTATGGCTACACCTTC
once	TRBV15	TRBD1	TRBJ2-3	CATSRVGTGPGDTQYF	TGTGCCACCAGCAGAGTCGGGACAGGCCCGGGGGATACGCAGTATTTT
-	TRBV19	TRBD2	TRBJ2-3	CASSPREGLSTDTQYF	TGTGCCAGTAGTCCAAGGGAGGGGCTGAGCACAGATACGCAGTATTTT
-	TRBV27	TRBD2	TRBJ2-3	CASRGGGAYTQYF	TGTGCCAGCAGAGGCGGGGGGGCGTATACGCAGTATTTT
-	TRBV6-5	-	TRBJ2-7	CASTLTGDEQYF	TGTGCCAGCACCCTGACAGGCGACGAGCAGTACTTC
-	TRBV5-6	TRBD1	TRBJ1-5	CASSFGTGYNQPQHF	TGTGCCAGCAGCTTCGGGACAGGGTATAACCAGCCCCAGCATTTT
-	TRBV6-5	-	TRBJ1-1	CASSLQVNTEAFF	TGTGCCAGCAGTCTTCAGGTCAACACTGAAGCTTTCTTT
-	TRBV28	-	TRBJ1-1	CASSFHNTAGAFF	TGTGCCAGCAGTTTCCACAACACGGCGGGAGCTTTCTTT
-	TRBV24-1	-	TRBJ1-2	CATSDSSYRDGRSSNYGYTF	TGTGCCACCAGTGATTCGTCATACCGGGACGGGAGATCCTCTAACTATGGCTACACCTTC
few	TRBV4-1	-	TRBJ1-6	CASSQVSYNNSPLHF	TGCGCCAGCAGCCAAGTCTCGTATAATAATTCACCCCTCCACTTT
-	TRBV18	TRBD2	TRBJ2-5	CASSRTREETQYF	TGTGCCAGCTCCCGGACTAGGGAAGAGACCCAGTACTTC
-	TRBV6-1	TRBD2	TRBJ2-7	CASSDAGGGGYEQYF	TGTGCCAGCAGTGATGCGGGGGGCGGTGGTTACGAGCAGTACTTC
-	TRBV18	-	TRBJ2-6	CASSPPGTVSGANVLTF	TGTGCCAGCTCACCCCCCGGGACTGTCTCTGGGGCCAACGTCCTGACTTTC
-	TRBV19	-	TRBJ1-1	CASSVRGGDTEAFF	TGTGCCAGTAGTGTAAGGGGGGGGGACACTGAAGCTTTCTTT
-	TRBV6-5	TRBD1	TRBJ1-2	CASSATGGLYGYTF	TGTGCCAGCAGCGCGACAGGGGGGCTGTATGGCTACACCTTC
-	TRBV2	TRBD2	TRBJ2-3	CASSDERGITDTQYF	TGTGCCAGCAGTGATGAGCGGGGGATCACAGATACGCAGTATTTT
-	TRBV9	TRBD1	TRBJ1-2	CASSVTQGGGSYGYTF	TGTGCCAGCAGCGTAACTCAAGGGGGCGGTAGCTATGGCTACACCTTC
-	TRBV6-5	-	TRBJ2-2	CASTSTGNTGELFF	TGTGCCAGCACCTCGACAGGGAACACCGGGGAGCTGTTTTTT
-	TRBV21-1	-	TRBJ1-5	CASSNGFRVGQTYSNQPQHF	TGTGCCAGCAGCAACGGTTTTCGCGTGGGACAGACATATAGCAATCAGCCCCAGCATTTT
-	TRBV2	-	TRBJ2-1	CASFRQGNEQFF	TGTGCCAGCTTTAGGCAGGGAAATGAGCAGTTCTTC
once	TRBV6-2/TRBV6-3	-	TRBJ2-7	CASSRSYEQYF	TGTGCCAGCAGTCGCTCCTACGAGCAGTACTTC
-	TRBV10-3	TRBD1	TRBJ1-1	CAISPGQGELNTEAFF	TGTGCCATCAGCCCCGGACAGGGAGAATTGAACACTGAAGCTTTCTTT
-	TRBV13	-	TRBJ2-5	CASSLTGRQETQYF	TGTGCCAGCAGCCTAACAGGCAGGCAAGAGACCCAGTACTTC
few	TRBV28	-	TRBJ1-5	CASRITGQPQHF	TGTGCCAGCCGTATAACCGGTCAGCCCCAGCATTTT
few	TRBV5-1	-	TRBJ1-5	CASSLSGYQPQHF	TGCGCCAGCAGCTTGTCGGGGTACCAGCCCCAGCATTTT
-	TRBV28	-	TRBJ1-1	CASSLWTENTEAFF	TGTGCCAGCAGTCTATGGACAGAGAACACTGAAGCTTTCTTT
-	TRBV5-1	-	TRBJ2-2	CASSTDRPNTGELFF	TGCGCCAGCAGCACCGACAGGCCGAACACCGGGGAGCTGTTTTTT
-	TRBV5-5	-	TRBJ1-4	CASSPDPGGDNEKLFF	TGTGCCAGCAGCCCGGATCCTGGGGGGGATAATGAAAAACTGTTTTTT
-	TRBV5-1	TRBD2	TRBJ2-7	CASSLTSGGAYEQYF	TGCGCCAGCAGCTTGACTAGCGGGGGGGCCTACGAGCAGTACTTC